The 5 T cell receptor beta chains below all came from one sample that was sequenced in a study of beta chain features in type 1 diabetes. Findings of the study overall: Moderately but significantly shorter TCRB CDR3s were found in Type 1 diabetes patients in all four CD4+ subsets.

The sequenced template was cDNA made from the entire isolated RNA. Profiled with immunoSEQ multiplex PCR; TCRdb holds only in-frame clones, not every one. The sample records over 650,000 clones, around 15% being singletons. Antigen specificity for these receptors is unknown. The sample was naive CD4+ T cells from blood. The receptors here all came from a man in his late teens or twenties with type 1 diabetes.

This clone has at least ten counts. The chain has TRBV21-1 and TRBJ2-5; the table's D gene call, TRBD1, was not cross checked with the DNA. TRBV21-1 is a listed pseudogene. The CDR3 is 13 amino acids. In nucleotides, the CDR3 is TGTGCCAGCAGCAACCGTCAGGGGTACCGCCAGTACTTC. It is translated as CASSNRQGYRQYF.

In this sample, this clone turned up a few times. CDR3 in DNA: TGTGCCAGCAGCTTCACTCTAGATCAGCCCCAGCATTTT. Amino acid sequence: CASSFTLDQPQHF. The chain is built from TRBV7-2 and TRBJ1-5; D call uncertain. The CDR3 extends over 13 amino acids. V gave up 3 bases and J gave up 5 bases, with 8 bases separating them. The V gene's germline CDR1 is SGHTA and CDR2 FQGNSA.

The rearrangement joins TRBV6-1 to TRBJ1-5; D call uncertain. Germline V CDR1 and CDR2: MNHNS, SASEGT. V was clipped by 2 bases and J by 5 bases, with 10 bases between them. This CDR3 has 14 residues. The CDR3 region is CASSESVFDQPQHF. CDR3 DNA sequence: TGTGCCAGCAGTGAATCTGTCTTTGATCAGCCCCAGCATTTT.

As regards this clone: The sample has other DNA sequences that encode this CDR3 too. The V and J genes are TRBV30 and TRBJ2-7; D perhaps matches TRBD2 (6 bases). The CDR3 contains 14 residues. From germline, CDR1 is GTSNPN and CDR2 SVGIG (reference sequence). Deletions cut 0 bases from V and 2 bases from J, with 11 bases between. CDR3 protein: CAWSVSGGAYEQYF. The CDR3 DNA reads as TGTGCCTGGAGTGTGTCCGGAGGGGCCTACGAGCAGTACTTC.

The chain recombines TRBV5-1 with TRBJ2-7; D remains unclear. Germline loops: CDR1 SGHRS, CDR2 YFSETQ. V was trimmed by 0 bases and J by 2 bases, leaving 6 bases between them. The CDR3 consists of 13 residues. The CDR3 bases are TGCGCCAGCAGCTTGGACCCCCCCTACGAGCAGTACTTC. Translation: CASSLDPPYEQYF. The variable domain in full, completed from reference TRBV5-1 and TRBJ2-7, reads KAGVTQTPRYLIKTRGQQVTLSCSPISGHRSVSWYQQTPGQGLQFLFEYFSETQRNKGNFPGRFSGRQFSNSRSEMNVSTLELGDSALYLCASSLDPPYEQYFGPGTRLTVT.